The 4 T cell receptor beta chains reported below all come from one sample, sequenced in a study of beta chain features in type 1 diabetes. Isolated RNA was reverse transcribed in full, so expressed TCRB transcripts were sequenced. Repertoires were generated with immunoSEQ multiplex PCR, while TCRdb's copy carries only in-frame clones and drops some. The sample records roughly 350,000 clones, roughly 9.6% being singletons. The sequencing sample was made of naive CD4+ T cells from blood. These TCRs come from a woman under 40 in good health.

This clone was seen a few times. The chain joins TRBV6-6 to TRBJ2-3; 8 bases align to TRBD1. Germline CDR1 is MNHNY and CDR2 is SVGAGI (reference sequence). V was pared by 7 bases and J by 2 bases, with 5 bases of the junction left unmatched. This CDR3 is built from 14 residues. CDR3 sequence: CASNKGQDTDTQYF. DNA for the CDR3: TGTGCCAGCAATAAGGGACAGGACACAGATACGCAGTATTTT.

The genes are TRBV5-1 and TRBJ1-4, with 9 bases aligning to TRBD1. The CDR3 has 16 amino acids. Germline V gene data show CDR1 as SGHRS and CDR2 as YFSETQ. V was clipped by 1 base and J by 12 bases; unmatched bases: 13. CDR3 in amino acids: CASSLLFRDRASELFF. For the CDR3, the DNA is TGCGCCAGCAGCTTGTTATTTCGGGACAGGGCTTCCGAACTGTTTTTT.

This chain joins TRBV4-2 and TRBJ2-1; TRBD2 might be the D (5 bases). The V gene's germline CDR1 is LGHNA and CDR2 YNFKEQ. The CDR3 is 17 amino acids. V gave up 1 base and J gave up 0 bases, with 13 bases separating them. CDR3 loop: CASSQVEGALSYNEQFF. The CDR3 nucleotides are TGTGCCAGCAGCCAAGTAGAGGGAGCTCTCTCCTACAATGAGCAGTTCTTC.

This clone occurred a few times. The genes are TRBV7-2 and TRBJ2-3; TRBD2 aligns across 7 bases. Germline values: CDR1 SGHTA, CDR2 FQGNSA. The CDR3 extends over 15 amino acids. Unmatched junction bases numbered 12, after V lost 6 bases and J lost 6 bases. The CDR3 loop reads CASRIGLYGGDTQYF. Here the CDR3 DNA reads TGTGCCAGCAGGATTGGGCTGTACGGGGGGGATACGCAGTATTTT.